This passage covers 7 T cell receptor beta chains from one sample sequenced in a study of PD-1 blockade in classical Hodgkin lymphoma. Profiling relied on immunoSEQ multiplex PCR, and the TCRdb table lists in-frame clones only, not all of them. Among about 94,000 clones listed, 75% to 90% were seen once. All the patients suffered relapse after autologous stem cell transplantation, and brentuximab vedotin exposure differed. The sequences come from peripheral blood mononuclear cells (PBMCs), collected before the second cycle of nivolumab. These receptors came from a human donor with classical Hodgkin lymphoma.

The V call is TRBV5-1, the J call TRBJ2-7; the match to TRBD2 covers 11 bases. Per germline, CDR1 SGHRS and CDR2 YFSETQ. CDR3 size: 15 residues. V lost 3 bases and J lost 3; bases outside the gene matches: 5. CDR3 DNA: TGCGCCAGCAGCTACCCCACTAGCGGGGGCTACGAGCAGTACTTC. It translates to CASSYPTSGGYEQYF.

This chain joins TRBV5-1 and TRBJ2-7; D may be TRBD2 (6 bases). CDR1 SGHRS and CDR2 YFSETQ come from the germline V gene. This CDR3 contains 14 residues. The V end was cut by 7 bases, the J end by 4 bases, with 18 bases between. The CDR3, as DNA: TGCGCCAGCTCCCGGGACTCCCCCTTTTACGAGCAGTACTTC. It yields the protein CASSRDSPFYEQYF.

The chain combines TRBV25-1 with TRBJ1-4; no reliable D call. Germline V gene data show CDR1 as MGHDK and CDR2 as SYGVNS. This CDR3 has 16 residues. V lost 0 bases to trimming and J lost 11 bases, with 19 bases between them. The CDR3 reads CASSEYGGPREVKLFF. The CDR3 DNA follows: TGTGCCAGCAGTGAATATGGAGGTCCTCGGGAGGTGAAACTGTTTTTT.

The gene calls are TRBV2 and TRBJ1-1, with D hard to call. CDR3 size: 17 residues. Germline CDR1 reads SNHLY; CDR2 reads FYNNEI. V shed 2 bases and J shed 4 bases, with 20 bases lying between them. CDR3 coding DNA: TGTGCCAGCAGTGAAAATCGTATGCGGCAATCCCCCACTGAAGCTTTCTTT. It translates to CASSENRMRQSPTEAFF.

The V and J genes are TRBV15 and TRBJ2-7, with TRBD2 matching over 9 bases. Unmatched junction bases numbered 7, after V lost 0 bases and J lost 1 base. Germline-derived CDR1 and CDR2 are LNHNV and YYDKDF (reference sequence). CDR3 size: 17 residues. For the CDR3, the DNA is TGTGCCACCAGCAGAGATTCGTGGACTAGCGCATCCTACGAGCAGTACTTC. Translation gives CATSRDSWTSASYEQYF.

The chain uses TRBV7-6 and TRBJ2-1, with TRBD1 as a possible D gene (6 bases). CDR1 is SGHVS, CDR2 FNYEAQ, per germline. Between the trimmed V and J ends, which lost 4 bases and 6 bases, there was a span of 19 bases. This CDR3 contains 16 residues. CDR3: CASSSPTGVYTNEQFF. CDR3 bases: TGTGCCAGCAGCTCCCCGACAGGAGTCTATACCAATGAGCAGTTCTTC.

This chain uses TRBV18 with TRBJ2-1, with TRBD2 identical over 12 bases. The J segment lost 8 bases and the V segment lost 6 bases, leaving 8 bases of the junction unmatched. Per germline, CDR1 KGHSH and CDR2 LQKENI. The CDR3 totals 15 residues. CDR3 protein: CASSRATSGSYEQFF. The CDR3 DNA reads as TGTGCCAGCTCCCGCGCGACTAGCGGGAGCTATGAGCAGTTCTTC.